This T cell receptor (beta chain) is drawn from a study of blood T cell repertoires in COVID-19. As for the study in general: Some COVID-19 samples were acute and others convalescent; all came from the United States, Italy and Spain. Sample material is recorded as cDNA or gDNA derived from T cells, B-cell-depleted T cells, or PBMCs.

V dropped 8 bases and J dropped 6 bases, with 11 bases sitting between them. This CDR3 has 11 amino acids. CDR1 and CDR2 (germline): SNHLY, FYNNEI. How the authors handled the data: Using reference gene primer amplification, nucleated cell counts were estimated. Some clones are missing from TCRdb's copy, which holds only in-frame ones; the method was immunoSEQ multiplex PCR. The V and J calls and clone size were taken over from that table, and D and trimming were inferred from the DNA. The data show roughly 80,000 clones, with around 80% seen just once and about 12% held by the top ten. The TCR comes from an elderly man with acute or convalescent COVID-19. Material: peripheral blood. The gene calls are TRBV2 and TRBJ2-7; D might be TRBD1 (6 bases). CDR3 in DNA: TGTGCCAGCGCGCTAGGGGGCGAGCAGTACTTC. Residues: CASALGGEQYF.